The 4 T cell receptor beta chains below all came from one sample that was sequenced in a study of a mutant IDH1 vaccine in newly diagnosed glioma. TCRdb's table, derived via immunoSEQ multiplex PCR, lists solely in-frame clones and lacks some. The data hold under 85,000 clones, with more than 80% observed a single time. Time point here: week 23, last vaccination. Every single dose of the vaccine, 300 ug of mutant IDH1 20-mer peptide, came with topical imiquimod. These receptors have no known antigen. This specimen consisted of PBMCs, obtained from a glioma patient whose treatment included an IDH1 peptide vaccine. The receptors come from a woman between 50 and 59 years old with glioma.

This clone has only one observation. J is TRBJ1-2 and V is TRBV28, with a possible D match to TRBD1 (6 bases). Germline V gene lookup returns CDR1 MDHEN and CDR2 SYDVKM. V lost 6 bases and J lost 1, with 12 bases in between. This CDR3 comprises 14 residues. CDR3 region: CASRRTDVNYGYTF. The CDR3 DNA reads TGTGCCAGCAGACGGACAGATGTTAACTATGGCTACACCTTC.

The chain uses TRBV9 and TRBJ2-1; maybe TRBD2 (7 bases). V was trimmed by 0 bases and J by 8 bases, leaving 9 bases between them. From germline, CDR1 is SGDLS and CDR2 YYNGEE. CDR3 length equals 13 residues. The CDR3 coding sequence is TGTGCCAGCAGCGTAGCGGGGGGCCATGAGCAGTTCTTC. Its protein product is CASSVAGGHEQFF.

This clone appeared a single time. The CDR3 coding sequence is TGTGCCAGCAGCATGGGACTAGCGGGAGCCTATGAGCAGTTCTTC. It specifies CASSMGLAGAYEQFF. V is TRBV9 and J is TRBJ2-1, with 14 nucleotides matching TRBD2. CDR1 and CDR2 (germline): SGDLS, YYNGEE. The CDR3 has 15 residues. The V gene end was trimmed by 4 bases and the J gene end by 8 bases; junction bases not matched to a gene: 5.

CDR3 in amino acids: CSAKMGDTQYF. The CDR3 DNA is TGCAGTGCCAAAATGGGGGATACGCAGTATTTT. V is TRBV20-1 and J is TRBJ2-3; D unresolved. The germline V gene encodes CDR1 DFQATT and CDR2 SNEGSKA (reference sequence). The CDR3 covers 11 residues. Trimming stripped 6 bases from V and 6 bases from J, with 10 bases between.